The 22 T cell receptor beta chains below were found in one sample sequenced in a study of monozygotic twins with inflammatory bowel disease. TCRdb re-called the 5' RACE reads, yielding one record per CDR3 amino acid sequence without DNA. Its listing shows about 200,000 distinct CDR3 sequences. The sample was blood. The receptors here all came from a human donor with ulcerative colitis or Crohn's disease, or a healthy co-twin of an affected twin (not recorded which).

The chain is built from TRBV6-2 or TRBV6-3 and TRBJ2-1; the D call of TRBD1 rests on TCRdb alone, since no DNA is present to check it. The CDR3 runs 14 residues. The germline gives CDR1 MNHEY, CDR2 SVGEGT. CDR3 sequence: CASSYSLSPHEQFF.

This rearrangement joins TRBV20-1 to TRBJ2-2. The CDR3 runs to 13 residues. Per germline, CDR1 DFQATT and CDR2 SNEGSKA (reference sequence). CDR3 protein: CSAITPFTGELFF.

The chain uses TRBV18 and TRBJ2-1; without DNA, the TCRdb call of TRBD2 cannot be checked. There are 15 residues in the CDR3. CDR1 and CDR2 (germline): KGHSH, LQKENI. CDR3 protein: CASSPPGLVGNEQFF.

The V call is TRBV24-1, the J call TRBJ2-7. CDR3 length: 15 residues. The germline V gene has CDR1 KGHDR and CDR2 SFDVKD. The CDR3 loop reads CATSDLAAGVDEQYF.

The chain couples TRBV7-2 to TRBJ1-6; TCRdb indicates TRBD1, and absent DNA this call remains unverified. Germline V CDR1 and CDR2: SGHTA, FQGNSA. The CDR3 covers 14 residues. Here the CDR3 reads CASSLQGQPSPLHF.

The V and J genes are TRBV20-1 and TRBJ1-1; TCRdb gives TRBD1 as the D gene, but with no DNA this cannot be confirmed. The germline V gene encodes CDR1 DFQATT and CDR2 SNEGSKA (reference sequence). This CDR3 spans 14 amino acids. The CDR3 is CSAKPGQANTEAFF.

The chain joins TRBV5-5 to TRBJ2-1. The CDR3 spans 17 residues. Germline V lookup: CDR1 SGHKS, CDR2 YYEKEE (reference sequence). The CDR3 region is CASSLSRVGSDYNEQFF.

The gene calls are TRBV10-3 and TRBJ2-1; the D call of TRBD2 rests on TCRdb alone, since no DNA is present to check it. The CDR3 contains 15 residues. Looked up from germline, CDR1 is ENHRY and CDR2 is SYGVKD. The CDR3 loop is CAIRGRGEADNEQFF.

The CDR3 reads CASSYGQKNTEAFF. J is TRBJ1-1 and V is TRBV6-2 or TRBV6-3; the D gene TCRdb calls, TRBD1, cannot be checked with no DNA. CDR1 is MNHEY, CDR2 SVGEGT, per germline. The CDR3 extends over 14 amino acids.

V gene TRBV20-1 combines with J gene TRBJ1-6; the D call from TCRdb, TRBD1, cannot be confirmed without DNA. CDR1 is DFQATT and CDR2 is SNEGSKA in the germline V gene (reference sequence). CDR3 size: 13 residues. CDR3: CSPGSRINSPLHF.

The V and J genes are TRBV30 and TRBJ2-2; the TRBD1 assignment by TCRdb is unverifiable without DNA. Per germline, CDR1 GTSNPN and CDR2 SVGIG (reference sequence). There are 14 residues in the CDR3. CDR3 in amino acids: CAWDRGQDTGELFF.

The chain carries TRBV19 and TRBJ2-1; TCRdb names TRBD2, which stays unverified in the absence of DNA. CDR1 LNHDA and CDR2 SQIVND come from the germline V gene (reference sequence). There are 14 residues in the CDR3. The CDR3 sequence: CASSPRAGVGEQFF.

The rearrangement uses TRBV7-2 and TRBJ2-2. CDR3 length: 14 residues. Germline CDR1 reads SGHTA; CDR2 reads FQGNSA. This CDR3 is CASSLDGTTGELFF.

The rearrangement links TRBV24-1 to TRBJ1-2; TCRdb outputs TRBD1, but without DNA this stays unchecked. The germline V gene has CDR1 KGHDR and CDR2 SFDVKD. The CDR3 spans 15 residues. CDR3: CATSGPNDRGSGYTF.

The chain joins TRBV29-1 to TRBJ1-1; with no DNA, the TCRdb D assignment of TRBD1 cannot be verified. CDR3 length: 12 residues. Germline CDR1 SQVTM, CDR2 ANQGSEA. CDR3 in amino acids: CSVSGTGGSAFF.

The chain carries TRBV27 and TRBJ1-1. Per germline, CDR1 MNHEY and CDR2 SMNVEV (reference sequence). This CDR3 comprises 13 residues. The CDR3 protein is CASRAWGKTEAFF.

The V call is TRBV2, the J call TRBJ1-1. CDR3 size: 14 residues. Germline-derived CDR1 and CDR2 are SNHLY and FYNNEI. This CDR3 reads CASSEGFFFTEAFF.

The V call is TRBV5-1, the J call TRBJ2-7. Germline CDR1 is SGHRS and CDR2 is YFSETQ. The CDR3 length is 14 residues. The CDR3 loop reads CASSSDREPYEQYF.

The rearrangement uses TRBV5-6 and TRBJ2-2. The CDR3 totals 14 residues. Germline V gives CDR1 SGHDT, CDR2 YYEEEE. Here the CDR3 reads CASSLMASTGELFF.

The CDR3 is CASGNYELASAGELFF. The V call is TRBV5-5, the J call TRBJ2-2. CDR1 and CDR2 (germline): SGHKS, YYEKEE (reference sequence). This CDR3 contains 16 residues.

The chain couples TRBV9 to TRBJ1-3; the D call of TRBD1 rests on TCRdb alone, since no DNA is present to check it. The germline CDR1 and CDR2 sequences are SGDLS and YYNGEE. This CDR3 is 15 amino acids long. The CDR3 is CASSVVGASGNTIYF.

The V gene is TRBV10-3, the J gene TRBJ2-5; TCRdb gives TRBD2 as the D gene, but with no DNA this cannot be confirmed. This CDR3 has 15 amino acids. CDR1 is ENHRY, CDR2 SYGVKD, per germline. This CDR3 reads CAISGDSGTKETQYF.